One sample yielded the 27 T cell receptor beta chains listed below, sequenced in a study of beta chain features in type 1 diabetes. Since all of the isolated RNA was reverse transcribed, expressed TCRB transcripts were what got sequenced. The method was immunoSEQ multiplex PCR; TCRdb's version includes in-frame clones alone and lacks a portion of them. The sample includes hundreds of thousands of clones, 14% of them seen just once. Input material: central memory CD4+ T cells from blood. The source is a man between 25 and 39 years old in good health.

With regard to this clone: The missing conserved phenylalanine or tryptophan at the end of this CDR3 makes a read error likely. No DNA is shown, since the ends of the CDR3 on it are uncertain; the CDR3 is the one TCRdb lists. The chain is built from TRBV9 and TRBJ2-7. The CDR3 adds up to 11 amino acids, both ends counted. CDR1 is SGDLS, CDR2 YYNGEE, per germline. The CDR3 loop reads CASSPQSRLFD.

This clone was observed a few times. The V and J genes are TRBV7-6 and TRBJ2-5, with D possibly TRBD2 on 5 matching bases. Germline V gives CDR1 SGHVS, CDR2 FNYEAQ. CDR3 length: 14 residues. Trimming removed 5 bases at V and 1 base at J, with 11 bases between. CDR3 coding DNA: TGTGCCAGCAGCCATCGCGGACTCCAAGAGACCCAGTACTTC. Translation: CASSHRGLQETQYF.

Remarks on this clone: A single base separates this from a much larger clone, so it may be a read error. The chain couples TRBV28 to TRBJ1-1; D unclear. Trimming removed 3 bases from V and 1 base from J, with 3 bases in between. This CDR3 spans 12 amino acids. Germline-derived CDR1 and CDR2 are MDHEN and SYDVKM. Here the CDR3 reads CASSLQNTEAFF. The DNA for the CDR3 is TGTGCCAGCAGTTTGCAGAACACTGAAGCTTTCTTT.

On this clone: Additional DNA sequences in this sample encode the identical CDR3. The chain employs TRBV2 and TRBJ2-5; unclear D gene. Deletions cut 3 bases from V and 5 bases from J, with 4 bases between. The germline V gene encodes CDR1 SNHLY and CDR2 FYNNEI. There are 11 residues in the CDR3. CDR3 sequence reads: CASSETETQYF. CDR3 DNA: TGTGCCAGCAGTGAGACGGAGACCCAGTACTTC.

This clone was counted only a few times. This chain joins TRBV29-1 and TRBJ1-1; no firm D call. The germline CDR1 and CDR2 sequences are SQVTM and ANQGSEA. Trimming removed 5 bases at V and 1 base at J, with 5 bases between. CDR3 length: 11 residues. This chain's CDR3 is CSVKENTEAFF. The CDR3 DNA reads TGCAGCGTTAAGGAGAACACTGAAGCTTTCTTT.

The chain employs TRBV6-5 and TRBJ1-1; the match to TRBD1 covers 8 bases. The CDR3 is 15 residues long. Germline loops: CDR1 MNHEY, CDR2 SVGAGI. J gave up 6 bases and V 7 bases, and 13 bases lay outside the gene matches. The CDR3 DNA sequence: TGTGCCAGCAATAATCTCGGACAGGGTACTCCTGAAGCTTTCTTT. Protein product: CASNNLGQGTPEAFF.

This chain connects TRBV7-9 to TRBJ1-2; D ambiguous. V lost 1 base and J lost 0, with 15 bases in between. This CDR3 contains 17 residues. Germline loops: CDR1 SEHNR, CDR2 FQNEAQ (reference sequence). CDR3 nucleotide sequence: TGTGCCAGCAGCTTAGTAATAAGGCAGACTTCTAACTATGGCTACACCTTC. It encodes CASSLVIRQTSNYGYTF.

Only a few counts were recorded for this clone. The chain has TRBV5-1 and TRBJ1-1; D remains ambiguous. The V gene lost 2 bases and the J gene lost 2 bases, with 7 bases spanning the gap. This CDR3 region has 13 residues. Per germline, CDR1 SGHRS and CDR2 YFSETQ. The CDR3 loop reads CASSFSGNTEAFF. In DNA, the CDR3 is TGCGCCAGCAGCTTTTCGGGTAACACTGAAGCTTTCTTT.

CDR3 amino acids: CASSQEAQGAYNEQFF. For the CDR3, the DNA is TGCGCCAGCAGCCAAGAAGCTCAGGGGGCGTACAATGAGCAGTTCTTC. The rearrangement joins TRBV4-1 to TRBJ2-1; TRBD1 matches 8 bases. Trimming took 0 bases from V and 4 from J; bases not matched to a gene: 5. CDR3 size: 16 residues. Germline CDR1 reads MGHRA; CDR2 reads YSYEKL.

The V and J genes are TRBV10-3 and TRBJ2-4; D uncertain. This CDR3 has 17 residues. Trimming removed 0 bases at V and 1 base at J, with 13 bases between. Germline assignment: CDR1 ENHRY and CDR2 SYGVKD. The CDR3 here is CAISESRSGLAKNIQYF. CDR3 bases: TGTGCCATCAGTGAGTCGAGAAGTGGGCTTGCCAAAAACATTCAGTACTTC.

In its sample, this clone was seen a few times. The genes are TRBV9 and TRBJ1-1; TRBD1 matches 7 bases. The germline V gene encodes CDR1 SGDLS and CDR2 YYNGEE. With 4 bases clipped from V and 4 bases from J, the junction kept 7 bases outside the gene matches. This CDR3 region has 14 residues. CDR3 coding DNA: TGTGCCAGCAGCCGGACAGGCCGAGGCACTGAAGCTTTCTTT. This translates into CASSRTGRGTEAFF.

This rearrangement joins TRBV18 to TRBJ2-1, with unresolved D. The germline V and J ends were trimmed by 6 bases and 1 base, with 10 bases remaining between them. The CDR3 spans 14 residues. From germline, CDR1 is KGHSH and CDR2 LQKENI. In DNA, the CDR3 is TGTGCCAGCTCGCGTGACTCTTCCTACAATGAGCAGTTCTTC. Protein sequence: CASSRDSSYNEQFF.

The chain links TRBV7-3 to TRBJ2-2, with D tentatively TRBD2 (5 bases). The CDR3 covers 14 residues. Trimming took off 3 bases at V and 6 bases at J, with 11 bases between the two ends. CDR1 and CDR2 from the germline V gene are SGHTA and FQGTGA. The CDR3 nucleotides are TGTGCCAGCAGCTTTTCCCTAGCAGCCGGGGAGCTGTTTTTT. Its protein product is CASSFSLAAGELFF.

This clone came up once. The chain joins TRBV7-2 to TRBJ2-3; D is unclear. The V gene's germline CDR1 is SGHTA and CDR2 FQGNSA. This CDR3 region has 15 residues. Trimming cost V 0 bases and J 1 base, with 8 bases left between them. CDR3 residues: CASSLAQDRTDTQYF. The CDR3 DNA follows: TGTGCCAGCAGCTTAGCGCAGGACCGCACAGATACGCAGTATTTT. The whole variable domain, filled in from reference TRBV7-2 and TRBJ2-3, reads GAGVSQSPSNKVTEKGKDVELRCDPISGHTALYWYRQSLGQGLEFLIYFQGNSAPDKSGLPSDRFSAERTGGSVSTLTIQRTQQEDSAVYLCASSLAQDRTDTQYFGPGTRLTVL.

This clone appeared a few times. The gene calls are TRBV11-2 and TRBJ2-4, with 8 bases identical to TRBD1. The V segment lost 5 bases and the J segment 2 bases; nucleotides outside the gene matches: 8. CDR3 length: 16 residues. Germline CDR1 and CDR2: SGHAT and FQNNGV. The CDR3 region is CASSVRTGLTKNIQYF. The CDR3 nucleotides are TGTGCCAGCAGCGTAAGGACAGGGCTTACCAAAAACATTCAGTACTTC.

The rearrangement links TRBV10-3 to TRBJ2-3; no clear D gene. The V and J ends lost 3 bases and 0 bases respectively, with 10 bases between them. The CDR3 has 15 amino acids. CDR1 is ENHRY, CDR2 SYGVKD, per germline. The CDR3 sequence: CAISEGATSTDTQYF. The CDR3, as DNA: TGTGCCATCAGTGAAGGCGCGACAAGCACAGATACGCAGTATTTT.

V gene TRBV27 combines with J gene TRBJ2-1, with D possibly TRBD2 on 7 matching bases. Looked up from germline, CDR1 is MNHEY and CDR2 is SMNVEV (reference sequence). Trimming shortened V by 2 bases and J by 4 bases, and 12 bases separated the two germline ends. The CDR3 is 15 residues long. The CDR3 protein is CASSLRGGTYNEQFF. The CDR3 DNA follows: TGTGCCAGCAGTTTAAGGGGGGGCACGTACAATGAGCAGTTCTTC.

This clone was seen more than once but under ten times. The rearrangement links TRBV2 to TRBJ1-6; TRBD1 matches at 9 bases. The V segment lost 4 bases and the J segment 10 bases; nucleotides outside the gene matches: 11. The CDR3 contains 16 residues. The germline CDR1 and CDR2 sequences are SNHLY and FYNNEI. CDR3 sequence reads: CASSVDPRQGGSPLHF. The CDR3 DNA reads TGTGCCAGCAGTGTTGACCCCAGACAGGGGGGATCACCCCTCCACTTT.

This clone has just a few counts. A junction end diverges from the germline sequence, so it may reflect a read error. The chain uses TRBV6-5 and TRBJ2-5; 11 bases fit TRBD2. CDR3 length equals 14 residues. Germline V gene data show CDR1 as MNHEY and CDR2 as SVGAGI. The CDR3 here is CAISATSGGETQYF. CDR3 in DNA: TGTGCCATCAGTGCCACTAGCGGGGGCGAGACCCAGTACTTC.

A note on this clone: A much larger clone differs from this one at a single base, so this may be a read error. The chain links TRBV28 to TRBJ1-1, with D hard to call. The V gene's germline CDR1 is MDHEN and CDR2 SYDVKM. The CDR3 has 11 residues. Trimming cost V 3 bases and J 2 bases, with 1 base left between them. This CDR3 is CASSFNTEAFF. CDR3 coding DNA: TGTGCCAGCAGTTTTAACACTGAAGCTTTCTTT.

This clone was seen a handful of times. The chain joins TRBV7-2 to TRBJ2-1; 10 nucleotides agree with TRBD2. The V segment lost 5 bases and the J segment 3 bases; nucleotides outside the gene matches: 4. The CDR3 runs to 15 residues. Germline V gives CDR1 SGHTA, CDR2 FQGNSA. The CDR3 coding sequence is TGTGCCAGCAGCCAAGTAGCGGGAGGCTACAATGAGCAGTTCTTC. Protein product: CASSQVAGGYNEQFF.

This clone showed up just a few times. The chain has TRBV28 and TRBJ1-1; TRBD1 matches at 9 bases. J was trimmed by 2 bases and V by 4 bases; bases with no gene match: 8. The length of the CDR3 is 16 residues. CDR1 is MDHEN, CDR2 SYDVKM, per germline. In DNA, the CDR3 is TGTGCCAGCAGTTCCCCCACAGGGGGCCTAAACACTGAAGCTTTCTTT. Amino acids: CASSSPTGGLNTEAFF. Full variable domain (remainder filled in from reference TRBV28 and TRBJ1-1): DVKVTQSSRYLVKRTGEKVFLECVQDMDHENMFWYRQDPGLGLRLIYFSYDVKMKEKGDIPEGYSVSREKKERFSLILESASTNQTSMYLCASSSPTGGLNTEAFFGQGTRLTVV.

On this clone itself: The same CDR3 arises from other DNA sequences in this sample as well. The rearrangement joins TRBV6-5 to TRBJ2-5; D gene unclear. The germline V gene has CDR1 MNHEY and CDR2 SVGAGI. The CDR3 extends over 13 amino acids. The V and J ends lost 5 bases and 5 bases respectively, with 12 bases between them. The CDR3 here is CASSELRWETQYF. The CDR3 nucleotides read TGTGCCAGCAGTGAACTCAGGTGGGAGACCCAGTACTTC.

This clone was observed a few times. The J gene is TRBJ2-1, the V gene TRBV30; D is unresolved. CDR1 is GTSNPN and CDR2 is SVGIG in the germline V gene (reference sequence). The germline V and J ends were trimmed by 2 bases and 5 bases, with 7 bases remaining between them. The CDR3 covers 12 residues. This CDR3 is CAWSPNNNEQFF. CDR3 in DNA: TGTGCCTGGAGTCCGAACAACAATGAGCAGTTCTTC.

This chain connects TRBV7-2 to TRBJ2-1, with 8 bases lining up with TRBD2. The CDR3 spans 17 residues. V was clipped by 4 bases and J by 7 bases; unmatched bases: 15. The germline V gene has CDR1 SGHTA and CDR2 FQGNSA. The CDR3 coding sequence is TGTGCCAGCAGCTCCTCTTTCGGGGGGGCCGGGGGTAATGAGCAGTTCTTC. Residues: CASSSSFGGAGGNEQFF.

This clone was detected ten times or more. This chain uses TRBV7-9 with TRBJ2-1, with TRBD2 matching over 8 bases. The CDR3 loop spans 16 amino acids. V lost 5 bases and J lost 4; bases outside the gene matches: 10. CDR1 is SEHNR and CDR2 is FQNEAQ in the germline V gene (reference sequence). CDR3 DNA: TGTGCCAGCAGCCCCGGGAGCGGGGGTGTTTACAATGAGCAGTTCTTC. It translates to CASSPGSGGVYNEQFF.

The rearrangement uses TRBV11-3 and TRBJ2-3; unclear D gene. In germline, CDR1 is SGHNT, CDR2 YENEEA. This CDR3 has 12 amino acids. V lost 5 bases and J lost 2, with 5 bases in between. CDR3 protein: CASSLNTDTQYF. In nucleotides, the CDR3 is TGTGCCAGCAGCCTGAACACAGATACGCAGTATTTT.